This T cell receptor beta chain stems from a study of response to subunit inactivated influenza vaccine. Per the germline V gene, CDR1 is SGHTA and CDR2 is FQGNSA. The CDR3 is 15 residues long. Trimming cost V 0 bases and J 7 bases, with 15 bases left between them. In its sample, this clonotype was seen a few times. TCRdb passed the RT-PCR reads through MiXCR, listing each CDR3 protein once. The table lists roughly 570,000 distinct CDR3 sequences, 14% of them singletons. Sequencing used PBMCs from blood, obtained 11 to 12 days after vaccination. The rearrangement uses TRBV7-2 and TRBJ1-2; a possible D gene is TRBD1 (6 bases). The origin of this receptor is a man over 45 who received an inactivated influenza vaccine. CDR3 sequence reads: CASSLATWQGTGYTF. The CDR3 bases are TGTGCCAGCAGCTTAGCCACCTGGCAGGGGACTGGCTACACCTTC.